Included here is one T cell receptor beta chain sequence, with context. What antigen it recognizes has not been identified. Base qualities were left out, and no much larger clone turns up one base away. The sample belongs to a study of T cell responses to AZD1222 COVID-19 vaccine (dated by TCRdb to the early 2020s). About the full investigation: A total of 230 to 250 trial participants underwent TCR sequencing, of whom roughly 210 had received two doses of AZD1222 and some 25 had received two doses of the MenACWY control vaccine. Enrollment into the trials was organized by age into subgroups of 18-55, 56-69 and 70-plus years, and those subgroups contained around 150, 28 and 57 TCR-sequenced participants, respectively. Study-level results and caveats: After two AZD1222 doses, spike-specific TCR breadth and depth were significantly higher than at day 0 and than in MenACWY recipients. Because no samples from the day 14 peak response were available, repertoires could be characterized only after the peak T cell response. The whole spike protein was spanned by vaccine-associated CD4 TCRs, and dominant responses were seen in regions 160-218 and 743-854. Epitopes outside the regions mutated in the B.1.351 and B.1.1.7 variants were reportedly recognized by nearly half of the unique spike-specific TCRs. Participants were mostly white British and included more females than males, and it was suggested by the authors that clonal diversity may have been underestimated. The 56-69-year group was small, and its depth increase did not reach significance, likely because of low power. Conclusions about previously exposed vaccinees were limited because only a handful of AZD1222 recipients were SARS-CoV-2 seropositive at baseline.

CDR1 is given as MDHEN and CDR2 as SYDVKM, both from the germline V gene. The V and J ends are trimmed by 2 bases and 4 bases, leaving 8 bases between them. There are 13 amino acids in the CDR3, from cysteine to phenylalanine inclusive. Here the CDR3 DNA is all that survives: 39 bases in frame from base 1. The CDR3 regions of human TCRbeta chains were analyzed by immunosequencing. Concerning the study's data processing: TCRs in the repertoires were matched against a reference library of SARS-CoV-2-specific TCRs that had been generated with the MIRA antigen-specificity platform. Breadth was defined as the fraction of unique TCRs that were SARS-CoV-2-associated, and depth was defined as the fraction of total T cells that were SARS-CoV-2-associated. Each spike-specific TCR was assigned to its reactive spike region and to a CD4 or CD8 class using the MIRA data. Log10-transformed breadth and depth values were compared by one-way ANOVA with Sidak's multiple comparisons tests. What TCRdb holds here is the immuneACCESS table cut down to in-frame rearrangements. Part of the clones is not present; checked against another copy, under half of the missing clones reflect an unresolved V gene, and the others are unexplained. V and J calls plus clone size are reproduced from that table; the DNA served to infer D and trimming. This sample lists over 130,000 clones; around 90% were detected once. The ten largest account for more than 3% of the sample.

Reading the label with the study, this specimen's time point is: about 28 days (+/-7) after the second vaccine dose. AZD1222 recipients whose second dose came at about 4 weeks and those whose second dose came at about 12 weeks were combined into one group, since spike-specific TCR depth and breadth did not differ between the two schedules. Vaccinee samples came from UK trials COV001 and COV002, including a single-blind randomized controlled phase 2/3 trial of AZD1222 (ChAdOx1 nCoV-19) in healthy adults. For TCRbeta chain sequencing, PBMC samples were collected from trial participants at day 0 and at day 28 after the second dose.

The source is an adult who received the AZD1222 COVID-19 vaccine. The V and J genes are TRBV28 and TRBJ1-2; the D gene remains uncertain. Sequencing used peripheral blood, obtained 28 days after the second AZD1222 dose. The CDR3 reads as follows: CASSLTALYGYTF. The bases read TGTGCCAGCAGTTTAACAGCCCTCTATGGCTACACCTTC.